The T cell receptor (beta chain) under discussion was sequenced for a study of T cells after yellow fever vaccination. Looked up from germline, CDR1 is LGHNA and CDR2 is YSLEER. The CDR3 contains 15 residues. V lost 4 bases, J lost 0 bases, and 10 bases lay in between. TCRdb reanalysed the 5' RACE reads using MiXCR and keeps one entry per CDR3 protein. The sample shows 310,000 or so distinct CDR3 sequences, 6.8% of them seen only once. The specimen was PBMCs, collected 35 to 50 days after the first yellow fever vaccination. This sequence originates from a man between 18 and 29 years old who received the YFV17D yellow fever vaccine. V gene TRBV4-3 combines with J gene TRBJ2-1, with D uncertain. CDR3 sequence: CASSLGSNSYNEQFF. The CDR3 DNA is TGCGCCAGCAGCCTCGGCAGCAACTCCTACAATGAGCAGTTCTTC.